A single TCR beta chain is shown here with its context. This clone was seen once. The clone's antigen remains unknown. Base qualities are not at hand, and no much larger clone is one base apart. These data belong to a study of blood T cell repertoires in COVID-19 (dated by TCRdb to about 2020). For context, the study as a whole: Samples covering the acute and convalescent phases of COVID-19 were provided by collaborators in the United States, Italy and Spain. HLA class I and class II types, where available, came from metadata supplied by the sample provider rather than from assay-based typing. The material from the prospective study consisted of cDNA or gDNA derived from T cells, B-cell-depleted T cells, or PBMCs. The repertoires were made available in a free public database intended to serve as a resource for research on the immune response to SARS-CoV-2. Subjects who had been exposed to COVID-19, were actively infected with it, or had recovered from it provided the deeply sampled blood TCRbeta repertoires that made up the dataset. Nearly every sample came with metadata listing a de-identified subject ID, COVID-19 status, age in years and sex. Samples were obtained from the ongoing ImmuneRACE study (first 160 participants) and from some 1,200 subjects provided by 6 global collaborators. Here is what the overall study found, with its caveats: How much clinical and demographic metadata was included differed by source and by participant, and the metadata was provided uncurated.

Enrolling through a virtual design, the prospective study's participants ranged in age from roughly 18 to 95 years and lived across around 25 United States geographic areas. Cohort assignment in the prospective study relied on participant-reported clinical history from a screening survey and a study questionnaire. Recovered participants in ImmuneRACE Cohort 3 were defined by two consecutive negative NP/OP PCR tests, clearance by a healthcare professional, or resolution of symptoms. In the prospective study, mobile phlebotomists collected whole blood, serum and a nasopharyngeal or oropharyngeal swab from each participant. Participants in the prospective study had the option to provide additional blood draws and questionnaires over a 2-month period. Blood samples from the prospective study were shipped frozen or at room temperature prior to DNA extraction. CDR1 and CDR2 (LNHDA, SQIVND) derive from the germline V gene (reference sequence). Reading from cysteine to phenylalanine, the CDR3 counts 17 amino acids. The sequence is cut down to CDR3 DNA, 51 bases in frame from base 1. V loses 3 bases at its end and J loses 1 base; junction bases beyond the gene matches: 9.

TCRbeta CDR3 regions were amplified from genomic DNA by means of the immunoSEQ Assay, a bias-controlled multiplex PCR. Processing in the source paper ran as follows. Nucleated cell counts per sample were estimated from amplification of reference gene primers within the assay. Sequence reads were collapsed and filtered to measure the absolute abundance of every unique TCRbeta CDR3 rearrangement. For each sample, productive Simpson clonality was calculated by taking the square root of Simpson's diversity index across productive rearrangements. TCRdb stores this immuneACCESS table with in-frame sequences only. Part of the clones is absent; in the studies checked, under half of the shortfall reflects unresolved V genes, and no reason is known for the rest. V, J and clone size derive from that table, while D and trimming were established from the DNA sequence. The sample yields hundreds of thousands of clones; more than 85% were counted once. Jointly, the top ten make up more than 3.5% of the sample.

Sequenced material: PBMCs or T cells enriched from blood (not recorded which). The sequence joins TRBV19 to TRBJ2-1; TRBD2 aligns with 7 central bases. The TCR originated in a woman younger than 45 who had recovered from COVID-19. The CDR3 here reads CASSIREAGRSYNEQFF. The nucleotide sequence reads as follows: TGTGCCAGTAGTATTCGGGAGGCGGGCCGATCCTACAATGAGCAGTTCTTC. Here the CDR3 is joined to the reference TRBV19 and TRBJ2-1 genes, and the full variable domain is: DGGITQSPKYLFRKEGQNVTLSCEQNLNHDAMYWYRQDPGQGLRLIYYSQIVNDFQKGDIAEGYSVSREKKESFPLTVTSAQKNPTAFYLCASSIREAGRSYNEQFFGPGTRLTVL.